This T cell receptor (beta chain) emerged from a study of patients and donors after allogeneic stem cell transplantation. The CDR3 has 15 amino acids. Per the germline V gene, CDR1 is DFQATT and CDR2 is SNEGSKA (reference sequence). V lost 4 bases, J lost 1 base, and 1 base stayed unmatched. TCRdb re-called the RT-PCR reads through MiXCR, storing one row per CDR3 protein. This sample has hundreds of thousands of distinct CDR3 sequences; roughly 14% occur once, and the top ten carry approximately 10%. The sequenced material came from blood, either unsorted or a sorted T cell fraction (not recorded which). This receptor was obtained from a human donor who was either an allogeneic HSCT recipient or a stem cell or donor lymphocyte infusion donor (not recorded which). It is not recorded whose cells these are; they may come from a transplant donor. The chain recombines TRBV20-1 with TRBJ2-3, with 14 bases lining up with TRBD2. This chain's CDR3 is CSAKGLAGGTDTQYF. The DNA of the CDR3 is TGCAGTGCTAAGGGACTAGCGGGAGGCACAGATACGCAGTATTTT.